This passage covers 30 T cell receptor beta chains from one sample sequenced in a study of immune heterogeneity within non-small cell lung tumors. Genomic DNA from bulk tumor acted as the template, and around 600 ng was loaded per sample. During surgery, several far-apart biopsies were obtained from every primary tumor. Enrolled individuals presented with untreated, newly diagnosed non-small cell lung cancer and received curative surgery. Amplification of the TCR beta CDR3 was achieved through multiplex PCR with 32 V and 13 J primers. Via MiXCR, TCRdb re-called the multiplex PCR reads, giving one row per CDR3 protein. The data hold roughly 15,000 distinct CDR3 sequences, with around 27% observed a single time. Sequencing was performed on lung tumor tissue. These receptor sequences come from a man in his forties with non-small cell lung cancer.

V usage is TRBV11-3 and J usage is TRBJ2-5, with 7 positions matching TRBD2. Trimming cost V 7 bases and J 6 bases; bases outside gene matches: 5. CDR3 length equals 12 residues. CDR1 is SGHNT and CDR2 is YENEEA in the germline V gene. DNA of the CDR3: TGTGCCAGCACTCTAAGCGGGAAGACCCAGTACTTC. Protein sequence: CASTLSGKTQYF.

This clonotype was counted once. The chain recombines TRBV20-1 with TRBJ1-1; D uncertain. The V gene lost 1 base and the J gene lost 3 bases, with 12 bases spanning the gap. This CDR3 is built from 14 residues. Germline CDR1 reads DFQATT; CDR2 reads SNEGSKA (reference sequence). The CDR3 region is CSARAHQVDTEAFF. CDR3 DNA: TGCAGTGCTAGAGCTCACCAAGTTGACACTGAAGCTTTCTTT.

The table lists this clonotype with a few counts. The CDR3 spells CATSDRRPQRSPDTQYF. CDR3 nucleotide sequence: TGTGCCACCAGTGACCGCCGACCCCAGAGGTCCCCAGATACGCAGTATTTT. The chain has TRBV24-1 and TRBJ2-3; D unresolved. Trimming left V 4 bases short and J 4 bases short, with 20 bases between. This CDR3 is built from 17 residues. Germline CDR1 and CDR2: KGHDR and SFDVKD.

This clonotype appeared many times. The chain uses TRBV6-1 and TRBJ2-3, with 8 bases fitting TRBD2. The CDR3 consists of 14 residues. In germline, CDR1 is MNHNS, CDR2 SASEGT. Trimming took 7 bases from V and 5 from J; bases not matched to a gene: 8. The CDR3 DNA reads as TGTGCCAGCACCAGAAGGCGGGGGGAAGATACGCAGTATTTT. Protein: CASTRRRGEDTQYF.

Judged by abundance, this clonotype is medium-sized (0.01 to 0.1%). The CDR3 is CASSILGGGYEQYF. CDR3 nucleotide sequence: TGTGCCAGTAGTATTCTGGGGGGCGGTTACGAGCAGTACTTC. This sequence joins TRBV19 and TRBJ2-7; D may be TRBD1 or TRBD2 (6 bases each). CDR1 and CDR2 from the germline V gene are LNHDA and SQIVND (reference sequence). This CDR3 spans 14 amino acids. With 3 bases removed from V and 4 bases from J, the gap between germline ends came to 13 bases.

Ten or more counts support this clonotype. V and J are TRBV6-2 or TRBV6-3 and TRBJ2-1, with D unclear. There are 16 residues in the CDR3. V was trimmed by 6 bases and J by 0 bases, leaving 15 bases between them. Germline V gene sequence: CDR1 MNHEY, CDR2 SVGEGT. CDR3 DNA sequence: TGTGCCAGCAGAAAACCTGGCCCGAGCTCCTACAATGAGCAGTTCTTC. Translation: CASRKPGPSSYNEQFF.

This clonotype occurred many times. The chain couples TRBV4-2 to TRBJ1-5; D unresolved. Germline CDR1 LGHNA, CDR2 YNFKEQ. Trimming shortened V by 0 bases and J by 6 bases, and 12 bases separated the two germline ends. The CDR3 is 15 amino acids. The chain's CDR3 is CASSQEEGSTQPQHF. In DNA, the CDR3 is TGTGCCAGCAGCCAAGAAGAAGGTTCTACTCAGCCCCAGCATTTT.

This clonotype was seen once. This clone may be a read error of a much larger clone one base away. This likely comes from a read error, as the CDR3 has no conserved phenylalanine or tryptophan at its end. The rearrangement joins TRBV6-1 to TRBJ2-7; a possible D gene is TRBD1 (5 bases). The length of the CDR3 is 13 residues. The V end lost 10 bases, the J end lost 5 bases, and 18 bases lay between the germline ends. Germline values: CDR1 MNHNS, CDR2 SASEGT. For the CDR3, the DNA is TGTGCCACAGGTCCGTTAGGGGCCCACGAGCAGTACTTA. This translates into CATGPLGAHEQYL.

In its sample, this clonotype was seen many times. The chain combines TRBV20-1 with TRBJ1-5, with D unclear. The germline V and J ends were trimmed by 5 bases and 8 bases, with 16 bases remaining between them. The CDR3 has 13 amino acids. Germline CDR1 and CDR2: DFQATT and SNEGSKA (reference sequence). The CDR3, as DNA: TGCAGTGCTTTTTCTTCACCGGGAGAGCCCCAGCATTTT. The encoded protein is CSAFSSPGEPQHF.

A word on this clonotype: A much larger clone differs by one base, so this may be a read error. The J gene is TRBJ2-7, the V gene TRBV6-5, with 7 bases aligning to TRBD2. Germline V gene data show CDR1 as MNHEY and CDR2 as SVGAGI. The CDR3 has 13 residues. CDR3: CASSYGGGREHYF. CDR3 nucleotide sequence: TGTGCCAGCAGTTATGGGGGGGGGAGGGAGCATTACTTC.

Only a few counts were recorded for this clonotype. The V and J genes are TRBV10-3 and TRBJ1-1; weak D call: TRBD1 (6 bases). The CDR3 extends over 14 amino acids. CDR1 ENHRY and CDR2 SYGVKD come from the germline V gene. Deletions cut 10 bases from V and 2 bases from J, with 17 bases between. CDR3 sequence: CATKEGGPNTEAFF. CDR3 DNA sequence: TGTGCCACCAAAGAGGGGGGGCCCAACACTGAAGCTTTCTTT.

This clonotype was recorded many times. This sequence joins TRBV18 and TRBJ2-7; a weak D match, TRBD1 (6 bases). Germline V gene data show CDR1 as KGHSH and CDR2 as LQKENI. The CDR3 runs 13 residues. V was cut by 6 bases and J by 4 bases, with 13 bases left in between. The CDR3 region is CASSPGQNYEQYF. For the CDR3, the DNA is TGTGCCAGCTCCCCGGGACAAAATTACGAGCAGTACTTC.

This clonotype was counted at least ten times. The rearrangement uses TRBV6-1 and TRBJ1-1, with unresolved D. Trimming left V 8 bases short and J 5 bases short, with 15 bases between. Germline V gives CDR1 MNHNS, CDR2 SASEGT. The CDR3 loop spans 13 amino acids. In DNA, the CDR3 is TGTGCCAGCGACTTCGTGAGTTTAACTGAAGCTTTCTTT. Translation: CASDFVSLTEAFF.

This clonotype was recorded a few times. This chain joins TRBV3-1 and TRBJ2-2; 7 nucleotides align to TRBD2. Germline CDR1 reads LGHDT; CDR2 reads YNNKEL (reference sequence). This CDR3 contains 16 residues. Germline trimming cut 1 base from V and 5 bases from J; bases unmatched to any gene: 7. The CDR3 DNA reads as TGTGCCAGCAGCCAAGGGCAGGGAGGGCGAACCGGGGAGCTGTTTTTT. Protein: CASSQGQGGRTGELFF.

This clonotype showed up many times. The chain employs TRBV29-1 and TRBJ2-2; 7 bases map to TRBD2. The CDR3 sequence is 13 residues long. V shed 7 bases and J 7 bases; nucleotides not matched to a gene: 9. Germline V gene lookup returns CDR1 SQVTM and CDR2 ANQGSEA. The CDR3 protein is CSAGGRGGGELFF. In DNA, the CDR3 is TGCAGCGCGGGGGGTAGGGGTGGCGGGGAGCTGTTTTTT.

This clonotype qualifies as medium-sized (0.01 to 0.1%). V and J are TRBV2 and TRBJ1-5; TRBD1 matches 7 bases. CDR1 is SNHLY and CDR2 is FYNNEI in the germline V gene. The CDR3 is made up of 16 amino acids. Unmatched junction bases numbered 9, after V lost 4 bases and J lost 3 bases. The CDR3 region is CASSGTGLIFNQPQHF. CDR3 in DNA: TGTGCCAGCAGTGGGACAGGCCTTATTTTCAATCAGCCCCAGCATTTT.

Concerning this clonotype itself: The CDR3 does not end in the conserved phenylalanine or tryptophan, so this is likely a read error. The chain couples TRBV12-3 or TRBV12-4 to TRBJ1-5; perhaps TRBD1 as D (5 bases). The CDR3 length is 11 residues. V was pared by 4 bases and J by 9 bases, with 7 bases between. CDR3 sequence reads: CASSSGGPQHS. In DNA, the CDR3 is TGTGCCAGCAGTTCCGGGGGGCCCCAGCATTCT.

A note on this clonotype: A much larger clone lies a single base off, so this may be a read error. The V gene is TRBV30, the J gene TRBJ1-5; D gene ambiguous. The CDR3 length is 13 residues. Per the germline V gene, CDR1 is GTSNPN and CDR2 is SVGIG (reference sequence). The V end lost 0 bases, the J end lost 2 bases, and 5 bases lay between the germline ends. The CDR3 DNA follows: TGTGCCTGGAGTGTAGGTCGCAATCAGCCCCAGCATTTT. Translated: CAWSVGRNQPQHF.

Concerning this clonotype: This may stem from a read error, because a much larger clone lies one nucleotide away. CDR3 coding DNA: TGTGCCAGTAGCCTCGGGACATGGCGTTCCCATACGCAGTATTTT. It codes for CASSLGTWRSHTQYF. The chain employs TRBV19 and TRBJ2-3; D may be TRBD1 (6 bases). CDR1 LNHDA and CDR2 SQIVND come from the germline V gene (reference sequence). Between the trimmed V and J ends, which lost 6 bases and 7 bases, there was a span of 20 bases. The CDR3 runs to 15 residues.

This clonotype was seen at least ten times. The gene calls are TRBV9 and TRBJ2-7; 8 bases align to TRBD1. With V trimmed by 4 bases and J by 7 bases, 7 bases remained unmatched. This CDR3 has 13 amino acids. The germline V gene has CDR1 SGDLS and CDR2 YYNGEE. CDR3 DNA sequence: TGTGCCAGCAGCCCTAGCTGGGACAGGGAGCAGTACTTC. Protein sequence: CASSPSWDREQYF.

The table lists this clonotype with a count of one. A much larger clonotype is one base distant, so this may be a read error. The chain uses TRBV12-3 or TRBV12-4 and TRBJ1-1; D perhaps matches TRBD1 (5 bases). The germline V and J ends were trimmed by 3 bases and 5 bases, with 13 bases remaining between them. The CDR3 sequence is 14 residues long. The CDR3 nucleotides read TGTGCCAGCAGTTTGGGCAGGGAAATGACTGAAGCTTTCTTT. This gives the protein CASSLGREMTEAFF.

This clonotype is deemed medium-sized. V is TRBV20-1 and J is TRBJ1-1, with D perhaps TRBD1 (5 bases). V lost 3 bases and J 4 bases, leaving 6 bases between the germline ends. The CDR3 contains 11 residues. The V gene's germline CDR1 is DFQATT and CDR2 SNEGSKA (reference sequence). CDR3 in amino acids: CSARGPTEAFF. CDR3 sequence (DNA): TGCAGTGCTAGGGGGCCCACTGAAGCTTTCTTT.

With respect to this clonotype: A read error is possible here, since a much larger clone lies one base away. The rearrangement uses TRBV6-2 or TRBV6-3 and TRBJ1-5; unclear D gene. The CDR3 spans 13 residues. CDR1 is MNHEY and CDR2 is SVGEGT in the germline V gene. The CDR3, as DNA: TGTTCCAGCAGCCTAAATAGCAATCAGCCCCAGCATTTT. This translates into CSSSLNSNQPQHF.

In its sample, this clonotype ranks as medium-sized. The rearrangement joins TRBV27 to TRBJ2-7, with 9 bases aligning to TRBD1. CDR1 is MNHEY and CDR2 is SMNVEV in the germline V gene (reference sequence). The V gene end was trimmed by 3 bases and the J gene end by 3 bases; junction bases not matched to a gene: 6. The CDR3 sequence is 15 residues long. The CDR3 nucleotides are TGTGCCAGCAGTTTTGGGACAGGGAATCTCTACGAGCAGTACTTC. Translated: CASSFGTGNLYEQYF.

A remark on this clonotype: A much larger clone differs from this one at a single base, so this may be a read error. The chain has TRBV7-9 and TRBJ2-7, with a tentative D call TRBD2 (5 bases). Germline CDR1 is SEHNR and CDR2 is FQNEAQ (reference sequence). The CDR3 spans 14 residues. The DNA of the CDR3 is TGTGCCAGCAGCCCAACCCGGGGAACCTACGAGCGGTACTTC. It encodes CASSPTRGTYERYF.

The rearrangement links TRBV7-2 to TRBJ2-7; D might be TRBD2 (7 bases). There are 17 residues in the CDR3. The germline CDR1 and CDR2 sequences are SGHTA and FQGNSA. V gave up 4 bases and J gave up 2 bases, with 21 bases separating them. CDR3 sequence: CASSSYGGALATYEQYF. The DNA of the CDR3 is TGTGCCAGCAGCTCCTATGGGGGGGCGCTAGCTACCTACGAGCAGTACTTC. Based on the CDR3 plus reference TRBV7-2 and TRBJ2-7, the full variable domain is GAGVSQSPSNKVTEKGKDVELRCDPISGHTALYWYRQSLGQGLEFLIYFQGNSAPDKSGLPSDRFSAERTGGSVSTLTIQRTQQEDSAVYLCASSSYGGALATYEQYFGPGTRLTVT.

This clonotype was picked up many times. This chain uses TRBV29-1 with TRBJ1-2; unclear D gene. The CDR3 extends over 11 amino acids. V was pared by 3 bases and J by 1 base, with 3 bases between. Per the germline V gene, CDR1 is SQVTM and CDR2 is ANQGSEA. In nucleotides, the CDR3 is TGCAGCGTTGAGTTTAACTATGGCTACACCTTC. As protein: CSVEFNYGYTF.

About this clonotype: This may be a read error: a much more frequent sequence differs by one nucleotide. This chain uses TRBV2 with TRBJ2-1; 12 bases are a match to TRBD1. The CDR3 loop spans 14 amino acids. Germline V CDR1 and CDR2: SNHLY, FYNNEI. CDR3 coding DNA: TGTACCAGTCTAACCGGGACAGGGGGCGGTGAGCAGTTCTTC. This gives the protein CTSLTGTGGGEQFF.

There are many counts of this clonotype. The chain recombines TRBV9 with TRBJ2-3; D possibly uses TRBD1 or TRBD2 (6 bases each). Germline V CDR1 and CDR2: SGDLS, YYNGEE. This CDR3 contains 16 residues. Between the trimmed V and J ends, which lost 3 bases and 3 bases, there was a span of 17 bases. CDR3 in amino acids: CASSDQGGMSTDTQYF. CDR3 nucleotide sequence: TGTGCCAGCAGCGACCAAGGGGGGATGAGTACAGATACGCAGTATTTT.

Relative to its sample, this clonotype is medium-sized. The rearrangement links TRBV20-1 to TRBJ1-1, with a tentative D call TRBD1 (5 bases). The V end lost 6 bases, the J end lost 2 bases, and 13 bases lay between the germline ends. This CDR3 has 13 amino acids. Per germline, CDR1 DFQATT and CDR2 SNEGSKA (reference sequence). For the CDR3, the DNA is TGCAGTGCATCGCCTACAGGAAACACTGAAGCTTTCTTT. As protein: CSASPTGNTEAFF.